This T cell receptor (beta chain) was retrieved from a study of cytomegalovirus exposure and HLA in healthy donors. Study-wide context: An early release of data contained 70 million to 95 million unique TCRs, which came from HLA-typed donors. Findings and caveats of the study: In a later analysis, V- and J-gene trimming of beta chains associated with a DCLRE1C missense variant, replicated independently.

With regard to this clone: The antigen is not known. Other DNA sequences in this specimen translate into the identical CDR3.

The CDR3 has 12 amino acids. After removal of 4 bases from V and 3 bases from J, the junction contained 1 base not matched to a gene. Looked up from germline, CDR1 is SGHNT and CDR2 is YYREEE (reference sequence). In the PCR, 60 Vbeta and 13 Jbeta primers were used. In the source study's methods: Per a later analysis, the number of unique TCR beta chains was approximately 73 million, of which about 11 million were shared. Sequencing was performed with immunoSEQ multiplex PCR; in TCRdb, only in-frame clones are kept and a portion is missing. The DNA was the basis for D and trimming; V, J and clone size are from that table. The data show around 130,000 clones, about 8% seen once.

The specimen was PBMCs. The clonotype originates from a woman aged 40 to 49 in good health and CMV-seropositive. This chain joins TRBV5-4 and TRBJ2-7; 7 nucleotides match TRBD1. CDR3 sequence: CASSRDSYEQYF. The CDR3 nucleotides are TGTGCCAGCAGCCGGGACAGCTACGAGCAGTACTTC.